Listed here is a single T cell receptor beta chain. A junction end diverges from the germline sequence, so it may reflect a read error. The source of the sample is a study of tumor-infiltrating lymphocytes in primary liver carcinoma. Study information: Male and female patients aged 30 to 69 years made up the cohort.

From roughly 0.5 ug total RNA, TCR beta cDNA was generated with a primer in the constant region. Generation of the TCR beta libraries relied on three nested multiplex PCR rounds using slightly modified ARM-PCR. The first two PCR rounds used TRBV1-TRBV30 primers with a Cbeta primer, roughly 10 cycles each. TCRdb reanalysed the multiplex PCR reads using MiXCR and keeps one entry per CDR3 protein. The sample holds about 210,000 distinct CDR3 sequences, around 81% seen once. This CDR3 is built from 17 residues. Germline V gene sequence: CDR1 SGHAT, CDR2 FQDESV (reference sequence). Unsorted bulk tissue of about 19-33 mg yielded co-extracted RNA and DNA.

This sequence joins TRBV11-1 and TRBJ2-4; 8 bases match TRBD2. This receptor was obtained from a man aged 40-49 years with primary liver carcinoma and hepatitis B virus infection. The material sequenced was tumor tissue from primary liver carcinoma. The CDR3 nucleotides read TGTGCCAGCGGCTTTCCCGGGACTAGTGGGATCAAAAATATTCAGTACTTC. It translates to CASGFPGTSGIKNIQYF.